The clone carrying this T cell receptor beta chain was seen repeatedly, ten times or more. In building TCR beta libraries, iRepertoire HTBI primers were used together with Arm-PCR of CDR3 regions. TCRdb re-analysed the multiplex PCR reads in MiXCR, keeping a single row per CDR3 protein. Of about 470,000 distinct CDR3 sequences in the sample, less than 25% were seen once. Sample time point: persistent/refractory GD, antithyroid drugs over 5 years with positive TRAb. PBMC-extracted RNA yielded the TCR library. It was by American Thyroid Association guidelines that Graves' disease was diagnosed. EDTA tubes collected nine milliliters of peripheral blood. This sample stems from a study of regulatory T cells in long-lasting Graves disease. The CDR3 is made up of 14 amino acids. Germline lookup yields CDR1 MNHNS and CDR2 SASEGT. The V and J ends lost 5 bases and 7 bases respectively, with 17 bases between them.

The receptor was derived from a female donor with Graves disease. The source material was peripheral blood mononuclear cells (PBMCs), sampled when the disease was refractory, from a patient treated with antithyroid drugs. J is TRBJ2-5 and V is TRBV6-1; unclear D gene. DNA of the CDR3: TGTGCCAGCAGTCCCGACTGGAATGAATGGACCCAGTACTTC. It is translated as CASSPDWNEWTQYF.